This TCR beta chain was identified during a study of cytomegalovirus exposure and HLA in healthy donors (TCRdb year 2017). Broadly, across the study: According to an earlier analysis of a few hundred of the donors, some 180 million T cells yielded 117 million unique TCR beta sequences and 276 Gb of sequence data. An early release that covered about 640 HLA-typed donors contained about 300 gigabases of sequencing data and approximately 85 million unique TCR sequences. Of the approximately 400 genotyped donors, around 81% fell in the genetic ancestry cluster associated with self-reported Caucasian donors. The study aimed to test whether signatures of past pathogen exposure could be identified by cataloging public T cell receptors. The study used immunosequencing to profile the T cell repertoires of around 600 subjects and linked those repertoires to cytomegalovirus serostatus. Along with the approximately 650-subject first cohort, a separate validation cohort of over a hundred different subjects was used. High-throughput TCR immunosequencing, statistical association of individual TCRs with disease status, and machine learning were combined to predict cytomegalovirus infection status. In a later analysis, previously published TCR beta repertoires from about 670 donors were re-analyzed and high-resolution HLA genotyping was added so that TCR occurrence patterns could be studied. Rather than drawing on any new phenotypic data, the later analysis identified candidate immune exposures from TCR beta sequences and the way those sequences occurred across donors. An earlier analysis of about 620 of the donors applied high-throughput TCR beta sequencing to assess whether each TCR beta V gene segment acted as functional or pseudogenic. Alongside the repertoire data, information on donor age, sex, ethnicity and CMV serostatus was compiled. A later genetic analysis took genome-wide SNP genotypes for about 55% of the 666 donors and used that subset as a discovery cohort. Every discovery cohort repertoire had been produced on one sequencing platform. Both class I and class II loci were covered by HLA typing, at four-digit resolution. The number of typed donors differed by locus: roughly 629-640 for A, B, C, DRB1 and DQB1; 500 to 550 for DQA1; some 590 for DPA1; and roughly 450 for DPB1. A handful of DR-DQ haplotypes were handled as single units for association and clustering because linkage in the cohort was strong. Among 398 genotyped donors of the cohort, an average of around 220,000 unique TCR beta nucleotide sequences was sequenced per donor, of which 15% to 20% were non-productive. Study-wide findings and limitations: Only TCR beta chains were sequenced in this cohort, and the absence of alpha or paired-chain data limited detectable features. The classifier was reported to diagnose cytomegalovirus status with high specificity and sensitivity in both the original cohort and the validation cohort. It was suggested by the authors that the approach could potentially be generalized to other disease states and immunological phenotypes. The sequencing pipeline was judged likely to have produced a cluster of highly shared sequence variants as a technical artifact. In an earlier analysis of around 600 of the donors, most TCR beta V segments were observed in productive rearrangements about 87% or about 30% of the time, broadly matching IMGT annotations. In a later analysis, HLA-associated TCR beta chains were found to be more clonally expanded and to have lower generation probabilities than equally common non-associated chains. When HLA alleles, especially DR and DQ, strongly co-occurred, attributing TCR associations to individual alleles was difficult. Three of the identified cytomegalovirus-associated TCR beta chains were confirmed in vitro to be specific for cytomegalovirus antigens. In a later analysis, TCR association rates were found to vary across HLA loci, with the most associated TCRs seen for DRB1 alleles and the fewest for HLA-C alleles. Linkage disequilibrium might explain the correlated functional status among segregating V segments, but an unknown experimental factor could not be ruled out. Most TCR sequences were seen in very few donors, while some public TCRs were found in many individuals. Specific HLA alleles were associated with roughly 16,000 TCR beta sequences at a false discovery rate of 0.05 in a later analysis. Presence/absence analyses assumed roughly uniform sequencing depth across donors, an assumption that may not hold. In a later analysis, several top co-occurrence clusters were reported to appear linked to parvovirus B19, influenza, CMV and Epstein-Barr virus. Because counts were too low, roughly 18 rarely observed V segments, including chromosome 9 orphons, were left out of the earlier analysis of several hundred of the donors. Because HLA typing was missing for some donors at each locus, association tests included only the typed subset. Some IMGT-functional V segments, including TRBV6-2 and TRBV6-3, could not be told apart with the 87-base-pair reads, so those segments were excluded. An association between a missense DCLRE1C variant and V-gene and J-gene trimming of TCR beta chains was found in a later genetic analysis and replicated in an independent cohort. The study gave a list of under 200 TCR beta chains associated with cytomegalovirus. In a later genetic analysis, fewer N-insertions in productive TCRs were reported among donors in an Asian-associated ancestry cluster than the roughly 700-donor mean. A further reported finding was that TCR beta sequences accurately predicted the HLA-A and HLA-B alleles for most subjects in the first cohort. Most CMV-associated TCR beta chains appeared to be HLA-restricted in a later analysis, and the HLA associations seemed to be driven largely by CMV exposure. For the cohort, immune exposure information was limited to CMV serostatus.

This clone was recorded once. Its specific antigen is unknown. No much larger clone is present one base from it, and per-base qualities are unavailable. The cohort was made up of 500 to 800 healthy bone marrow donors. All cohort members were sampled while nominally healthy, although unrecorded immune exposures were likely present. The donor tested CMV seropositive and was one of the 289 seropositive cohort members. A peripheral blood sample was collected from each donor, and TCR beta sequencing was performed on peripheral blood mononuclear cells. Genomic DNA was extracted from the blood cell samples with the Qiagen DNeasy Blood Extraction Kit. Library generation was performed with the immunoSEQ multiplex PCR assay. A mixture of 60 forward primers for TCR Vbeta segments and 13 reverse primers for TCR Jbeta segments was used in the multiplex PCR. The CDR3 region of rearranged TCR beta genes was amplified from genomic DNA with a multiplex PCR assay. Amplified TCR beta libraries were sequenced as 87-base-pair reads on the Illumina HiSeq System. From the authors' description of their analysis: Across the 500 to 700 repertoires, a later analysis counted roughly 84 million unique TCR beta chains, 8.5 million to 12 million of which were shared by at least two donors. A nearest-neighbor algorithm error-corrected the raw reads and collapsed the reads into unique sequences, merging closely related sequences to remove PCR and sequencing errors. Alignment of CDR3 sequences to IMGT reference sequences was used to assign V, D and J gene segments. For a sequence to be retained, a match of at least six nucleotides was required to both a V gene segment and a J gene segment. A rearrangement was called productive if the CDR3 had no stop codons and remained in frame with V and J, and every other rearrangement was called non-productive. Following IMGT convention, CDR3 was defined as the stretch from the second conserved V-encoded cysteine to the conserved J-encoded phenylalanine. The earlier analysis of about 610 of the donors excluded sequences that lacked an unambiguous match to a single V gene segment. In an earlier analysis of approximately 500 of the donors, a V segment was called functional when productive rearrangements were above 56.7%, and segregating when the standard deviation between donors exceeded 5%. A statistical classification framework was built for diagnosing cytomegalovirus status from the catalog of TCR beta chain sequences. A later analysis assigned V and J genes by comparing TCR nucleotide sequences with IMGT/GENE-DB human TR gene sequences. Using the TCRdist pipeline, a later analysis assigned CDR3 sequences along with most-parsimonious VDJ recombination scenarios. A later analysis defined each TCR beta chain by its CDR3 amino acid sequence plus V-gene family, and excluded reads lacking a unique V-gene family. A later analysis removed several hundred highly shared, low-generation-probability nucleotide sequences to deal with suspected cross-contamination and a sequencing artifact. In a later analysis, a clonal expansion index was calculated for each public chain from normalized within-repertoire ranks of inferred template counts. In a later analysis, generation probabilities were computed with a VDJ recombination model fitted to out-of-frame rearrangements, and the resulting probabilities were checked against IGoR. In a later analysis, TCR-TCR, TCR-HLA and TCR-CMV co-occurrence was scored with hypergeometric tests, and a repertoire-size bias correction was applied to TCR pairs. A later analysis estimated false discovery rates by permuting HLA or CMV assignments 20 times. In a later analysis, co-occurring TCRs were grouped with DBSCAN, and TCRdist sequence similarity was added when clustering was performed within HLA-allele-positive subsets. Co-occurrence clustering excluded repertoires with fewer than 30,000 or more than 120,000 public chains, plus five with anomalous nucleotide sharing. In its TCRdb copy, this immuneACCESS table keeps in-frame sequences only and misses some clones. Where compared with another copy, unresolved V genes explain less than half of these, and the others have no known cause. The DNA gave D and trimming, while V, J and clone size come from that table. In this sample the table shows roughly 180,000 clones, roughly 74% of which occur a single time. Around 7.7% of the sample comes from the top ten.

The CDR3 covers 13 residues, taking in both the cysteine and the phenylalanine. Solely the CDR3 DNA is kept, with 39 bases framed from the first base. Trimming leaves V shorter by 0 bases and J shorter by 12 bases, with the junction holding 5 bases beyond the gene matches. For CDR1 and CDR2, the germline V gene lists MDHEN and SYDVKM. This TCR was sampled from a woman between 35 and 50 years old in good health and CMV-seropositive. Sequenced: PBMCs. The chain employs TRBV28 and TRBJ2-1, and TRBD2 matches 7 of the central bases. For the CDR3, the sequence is CASSLWGGYRQFF. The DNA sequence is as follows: TGTGCCAGCAGTTTATGGGGGGGGTATCGGCAGTTCTTC.